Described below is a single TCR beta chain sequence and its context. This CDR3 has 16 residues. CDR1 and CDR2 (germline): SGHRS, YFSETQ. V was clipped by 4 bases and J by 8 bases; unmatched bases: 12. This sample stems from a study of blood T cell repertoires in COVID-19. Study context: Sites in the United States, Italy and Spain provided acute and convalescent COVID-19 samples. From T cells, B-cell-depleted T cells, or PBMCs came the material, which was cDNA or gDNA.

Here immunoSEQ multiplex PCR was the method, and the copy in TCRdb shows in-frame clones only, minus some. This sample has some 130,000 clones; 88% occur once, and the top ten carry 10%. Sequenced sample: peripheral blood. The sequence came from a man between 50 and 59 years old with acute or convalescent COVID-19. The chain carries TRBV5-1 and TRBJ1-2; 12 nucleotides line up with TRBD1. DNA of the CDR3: TGCGCCAGCAGCCAACGTCCCGGGACAGGGGGCGAGGGCTACACCTTC. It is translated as CASSQRPGTGGEGYTF.